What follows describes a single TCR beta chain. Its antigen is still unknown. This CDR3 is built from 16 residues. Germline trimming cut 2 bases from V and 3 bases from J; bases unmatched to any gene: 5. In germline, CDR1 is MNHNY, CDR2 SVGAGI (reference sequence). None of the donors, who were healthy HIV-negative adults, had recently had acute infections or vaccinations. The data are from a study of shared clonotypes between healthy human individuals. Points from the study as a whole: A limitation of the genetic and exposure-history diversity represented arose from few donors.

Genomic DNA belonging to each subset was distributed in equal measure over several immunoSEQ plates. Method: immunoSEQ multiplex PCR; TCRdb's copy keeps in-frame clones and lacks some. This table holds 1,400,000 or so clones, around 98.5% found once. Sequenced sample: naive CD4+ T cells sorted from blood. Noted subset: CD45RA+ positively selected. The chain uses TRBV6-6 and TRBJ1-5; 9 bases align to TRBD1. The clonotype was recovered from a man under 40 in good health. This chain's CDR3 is CASSYGTGGDNQPQHF. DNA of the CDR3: TGTGCCAGCAGTTACGGTACAGGGGGCGACAATCAGCCCCAGCATTTT.